What follows describes a single TCR beta chain. The target of this receptor is not known. Base qualities are not provided; no much larger clone lies one nucleotide away. The CDR3 regions of human TCRbeta chains were analyzed by immunosequencing. For the original study's pipeline: TCRs in the repertoires were compared against a reference library of SARS-CoV-2-specific TCRs that had been generated with the MIRA antigen-specificity platform. Breadth meant the fraction of unique TCRs that were SARS-CoV-2-associated, whereas depth meant the fraction of total T cells that were SARS-CoV-2-associated. Using the MIRA data, each spike-specific TCR was mapped to the spike region that the TCR reacts to and placed in a CD4 or CD8 class. Log10-transformed breadth and depth values were compared by one-way ANOVA with Sidak's multiple comparisons tests. Held by TCRdb, this immuneACCESS table contains in-frame sequences only and omits some clones. Under half of the omission traces to an unresolved V gene where checked; the cause of the rest is unknown. V and J calls and clone size are copied from that table; D and trimming were computed from the DNA. The table for this sample lists approximately 110,000 clones; 80% to 95% of them were counted only once. Approximately 1.2% of the sample comes from the top ten.

The sample's time point label is to be understood as: baseline before first vaccination. Vaccinee samples came from UK trials COV001 and COV002, including a single-blind randomized controlled phase 2/3 trial of AZD1222 (ChAdOx1 nCoV-19) in healthy adults. Trial participant PBMC samples were collected at day 0 and day 28 after the second dose for TCRbeta chain sequencing. This sample was taken from a study of T cell responses to AZD1222 COVID-19 vaccine (dated by TCRdb to the early 2020s). Regarding the research as a whole: AZD1222 recipients whose second dose came at about 4 weeks and those whose second dose came at about 12 weeks were combined into one group, since spike-specific TCR depth and breadth did not differ between the two schedules. TCR sequencing covered more than 230 trial participants: approximately 200 given two doses of AZD1222 and about 26 given two doses of MenACWY control vaccine. Trial participants were enrolled by age into 18-55, 56-69 and 70-plus year subgroups, with roughly 150, 30 and 60 TCR-sequenced participants respectively.

Study-wide findings and limitations: Nearly half of unique spike-specific TCRs reportedly recognized epitopes outside regions mutated in the B.1.351 and B.1.1.7 variants. In the small 56-69-year group, the increase in depth fell short of significance, most likely because of low power. After two AZD1222 doses, spike-specific TCR breadth and depth were significantly higher than at day 0 and than in MenACWY recipients. Participants were mostly white British, with more females than males. The authors suggested clonal diversity may have been underestimated. Conclusions about previously exposed vaccinees were limited because only six or seven AZD1222 recipients were SARS-CoV-2 seropositive at baseline. No day 14 peak-response samples were available, so repertoires were characterized only after the peak T cell response. CD4 TCRs associated with the vaccine covered the entire spike protein, and the dominant responses were in regions 160-218 and 743-854.

This clonotype was sampled from an adult in good health. This material consisted of peripheral blood, taken on day 0 of AZD1222 vaccination.

The sequenced DNA is TGTGCCAGCAGCCAACTTCCGGGACAGGGGGCTCGCTGGCAGTACTTC. The resulting protein is CASSQLPGQGARWQYF. The V and J segments used are TRBV14 and TRBJ2-7; 12 of the junction bases match TRBD1. The CDR3 numbers 16 residues from cysteine through phenylalanine. Just the 48-base CDR3 DNA is kept, in frame starting at base 1. According to the germline V gene, CDR1 reads SGHDN and CDR2 reads FVKESK. At the junction V is shortened by 2 bases and J by 9 bases; bases outside the gene matches: 11.